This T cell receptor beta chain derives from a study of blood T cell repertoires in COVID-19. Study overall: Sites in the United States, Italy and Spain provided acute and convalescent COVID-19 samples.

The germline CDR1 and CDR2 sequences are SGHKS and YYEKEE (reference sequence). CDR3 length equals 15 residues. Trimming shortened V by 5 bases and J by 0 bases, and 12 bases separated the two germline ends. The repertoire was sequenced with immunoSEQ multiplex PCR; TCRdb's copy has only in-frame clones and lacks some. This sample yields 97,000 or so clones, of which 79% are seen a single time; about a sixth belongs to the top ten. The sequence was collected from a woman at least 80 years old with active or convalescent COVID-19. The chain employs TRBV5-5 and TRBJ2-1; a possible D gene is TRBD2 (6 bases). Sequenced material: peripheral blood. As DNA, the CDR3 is TGTGCCAGCAGTTATGCGGGGAGCTCCTACAATGAGCAGTTCTTC. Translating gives CASSYAGSSYNEQFF.